The T cell receptor beta chain under discussion was sequenced for a study of control samples from healthy donors and cancer patients. This clone was detected only once. Trimming removed 4 bases at V and 5 bases at J, with 25 bases between. The length of the CDR3 is 18 residues. CDR1 and CDR2 from the germline V gene are LGHNA and YSLEER. Data came from immunoSEQ multiplex PCR; TCRdb stores just in-frame clones and leaves some out. The sample contains 95,000 to 150,000 clones, more than 85% of which appear only once. The sample taken for sequencing was blood. The receptor comes from a woman under 30 in good health. V usage is TRBV4-3 and J usage is TRBJ2-3, with D perhaps matching TRBD1 (5 bases). The CDR3 region has the DNA TGCGCCAGCAGCCTTCTAGGGCCGGACCCTCAAAGGGGAGATACGCAGTATTTT. It encodes CASSLLGPDPQRGDTQYF.